This T cell receptor (beta chain) appears in the sequencing data of a study of Ad26.COV2.S vaccination and SARS-CoV-2 variants. The repertoire was sequenced with immunoSEQ multiplex PCR; TCRdb's copy has only in-frame clones and lacks some. The sample consists of hundreds of thousands of clones, around 87% of them appearing once. CDR3 length: 15 residues. Germline loops: CDR1 GTSNPN, CDR2 SVGIG (reference sequence). The V and J ends lost 0 bases and 7 bases, in that order; junction bases with no gene match: 8. Treatment specified: roughly 18 received Ad26.COV2.S at low or high dose, single or two shots; roughly five received placebo; per-sample allocation not given. Specimens were obtained on day 63 following the first vaccine or placebo injection.

The sample was peripheral blood, taken in a trial of Ad26.COV2.S vaccine versus placebo. The receptor was isolated from a person aged 18-60 years who received the Ad26.COV2.S COVID-19 vaccine or a placebo. V is TRBV30 and J is TRBJ1-5; 8 nucleotides line up with TRBD1. As DNA, the CDR3 is TGTGCCTGGAGTGTAGGGGGCAGGGGGCAACAGCCCCAGCATTTT. It encodes CAWSVGGRGQQPQHF.